A selection of T cell receptor beta chains follows, all from one sample in a study of blood T cell repertoires in COVID-19. Some clones are missing from TCRdb's copy, which holds only in-frame ones; the method was immunoSEQ multiplex PCR. Here the sample spans 270,000 or so clones, approximately 86% being singletons. The sequenced sample consisted of PBMCs or T cells enriched from blood (not recorded which). These receptors were collected from a woman younger than 30 who had recovered from COVID-19. Each CDR3 is given with its conserved first and last residue. The D gene is left open where the match is weak.

D gene: NA; V gene: TRBV4-1; CDR3 protein: CASSQDWPYNQPQHF
D gene: NA; V gene: TRBV4-1; CDR3 protein: CASSLKDSRAIYEQYF
D gene: NA; V gene: TRBV27; CDR3 protein: CASSLGVRSGEQYF
D gene: TRBD2; V gene: TRBV11-2; CDR3 protein: CASSIPGLAMYEQYF
D gene: TRBD1; V gene: TRBV28; CDR3 protein: CASSLTGSSYEQYF
D gene: NA; V gene: TRBV9; CDR3 protein: CASSARIGTRYGYTF
D gene: TRBD1; V gene: TRBV13; CDR3 protein: CASSPESGTGVEKLFF
D gene: TRBD2; V gene: TRBV27; CDR3 protein: CASSLVREWSYNEQFF
D gene: NA; V gene: TRBV7-9; CDR3 protein: CASSSGQTNYGYTF
D gene: NA; V gene: TRBV19; CDR3 protein: CASSSGDTYEQYF
D gene: NA; V gene: TRBV11-2; CDR3 protein: CASSLALLNTEAFF
D gene: TRBD2; V gene: TRBV7-3; CDR3 protein: CASSPGLAVDEQFF
D gene: NA; V gene: TRBV5-4; CDR3 protein: CASSLPQNYEQYF
D gene: TRBD1; V gene: TRBV9; CDR3 protein: CASSVGTGVSSYEQYF
D gene: TRBD2; V gene: TRBV14; CDR3 protein: CASSQRTSGRTGELFF
D gene: TRBD1; V gene: TRBV25-1; CDR3 protein: CASSAVLGQEETQYF
D gene: TRBD1; V gene: TRBV28; CDR3 protein: CASSFRDRGPQPQHF
D gene: TRBD1; V gene: TRBV7-9; CDR3 protein: CASSHWDRGLYEQYF
D gene: NA; V gene: TRBV3-1/TRBV3-2; CDR3 protein: CASSLRANVLTF
D gene: TRBD2; V gene: TRBV29-1; CDR3 protein: CSAPGAGRDTQYF
D gene: NA; V gene: TRBV7-2; CDR3 protein: CASSLSSRTSKNSPLHF
D gene: NA; V gene: TRBV5-4; CDR3 protein: CASSSTTSGEQYF
D gene: NA; V gene: TRBV19; CDR3 protein: CASSLVGTDTQYF
D gene: NA; V gene: TRBV5-1; CDR3 protein: CASSFLQETQYF
D gene: NA; V gene: TRBV10-1; CDR3 protein: CASSLQGGEKLFF
D gene: TRBD1; V gene: TRBV2; CDR3 protein: CASSELSRGTGRGYTF
D gene: TRBD1; V gene: TRBV9; CDR3 protein: CASSETGGHSPLHF
D gene: NA; V gene: TRBV7-2; CDR3 protein: CASKWQKSVYEQFF
D gene: TRBD2; V gene: TRBV6-1; CDR3 protein: CASSDSGWNEQFF
D gene: TRBD2; V gene: TRBV4-1; CDR3 protein: CASSQVRRAGGAKDTQYF
D gene: NA; V gene: TRBV2; CDR3 protein: CASGAGNNQPQHF
D gene: TRBD2; V gene: TRBV27; CDR3 protein: CASQPAEGLYEQYF
D gene: NA; V gene: TRBV6-6; CDR3 protein: CASSQNSDQPQHF
D gene: NA; V gene: TRBV10-3; CDR3 protein: CASSTGDSNQPQHF
D gene: TRBD2; V gene: TRBV11-2; CDR3 protein: CASSLSWGMREEQFF
D gene: NA; V gene: TRBV28; CDR3 protein: CASSAMGFQGNSPLHF
D gene: TRBD2; V gene: TRBV14; CDR3 protein: CASSQMGLEGNIQYF
D gene: TRBD1; V gene: TRBV10-3; CDR3 protein: CAISGTVNTEAFF
D gene: TRBD2; V gene: TRBV12-5; CDR3 protein: CASGLAGVETGELFF
D gene: TRBD1; V gene: TRBV18; CDR3 protein: CASSPRGTGRLSGELFF
D gene: TRBD1; V gene: TRBV18; CDR3 protein: CASSPTDPTGYEQFF
D gene: TRBD1; V gene: TRBV27; CDR3 protein: CASSFTGGREKLFF
D gene: TRBD1; V gene: TRBV7-9; CDR3 protein: CASSFSSSGQGTGNTIYF
D gene: NA; V gene: TRBV27; CDR3 protein: CASSPRTLNTEAFF
D gene: NA; V gene: TRBV3-1/TRBV3-2; CDR3 protein: CASSPETGLTETQYF
D gene: NA; V gene: TRBV2; CDR3 protein: CASSDPLGDSGNTIYF
D gene: NA; V gene: TRBV5-1; CDR3 protein: CASSTLESYNEQFF
D gene: NA; V gene: TRBV7-3; CDR3 protein: CASSLVGAAEQYF
D gene: NA; V gene: TRBV27; CDR3 protein: CASSLNTGSSYEQYF
D gene: TRBD1; V gene: TRBV9; CDR3 protein: CASSVEGDSSYEQYF